This entry concerns a single T cell receptor beta chain. Its antigen is as yet unknown. TCRdb reanalysed the RT-PCR reads using MiXCR and keeps one entry per CDR3 protein. The table shows more than 450,000 distinct CDR3 sequences, with about an eighth occurring only once. The data are from a study of response to subunit inactivated influenza vaccine. Study findings and constraints: Researchers suggested that each seasonal influenza vaccination recruits few new T cells.

CDR3 length: 14 amino acids. Germline CDR1 and CDR2: SGDLS and YYNGEE. The germline V and J ends were trimmed by 0 bases and 4 bases, with 8 bases remaining between them. The input for sequencing was PBMCs from blood, taken on the day of vaccination. This rearrangement joins TRBV9 to TRBJ2-1, with a weak D call TRBD2 (5 bases). The receptor was derived from a man in his fifties who received an inactivated influenza vaccine. The chain's CDR3 is CASSVVREYNEQFF. The CDR3 nucleotides are TGTGCCAGCAGCGTAGTTAGGGAGTACAATGAGCAGTTCTTC.